A selection of T cell receptor beta chains follows, all from one sample in a study of OX40 agonist ivuxolimab in advanced cancers. This table comes from immunoSEQ multiplex PCR, and its TCRdb copy is limited to in-frame clones, with some not included. The sample gives tens of thousands of clones, 86% of which show up once; approximately 4% is in the top ten. The specimen was CD4+ or CD8+ T cells sorted from blood, collected in a trial of the OX40 agonist ivuxolimab. The source of these receptors is an adult with an advanced solid tumor such as melanoma, head and neck, liver or kidney cancer. CDR3s include the opening cysteine and the closing phenylalanine or tryptophan. D genes are given only for firm matches. Expanded clones are given a class, and other clones once, few, many or no size at all.

CDR3aa: CASSSGDRAVDEQFF
CDR3nt: TGTGCCAGCAGCTCCGGGGACAGGGCCGTGGATGAGCAGTTCTTC
d_gene: TRBD1
v_gene: TRBV11-3
abundance: .
j_gene: TRBJ2-1

CDR3aa: CASSFRQGQETQYF
CDR3nt: TGTGCCAGCAGCTTCCGACAGGGCCAGGAGACCCAGTACTTC
d_gene: TRBD1
v_gene: TRBV7-2
abundance: .
j_gene: TRBJ2-5

CDR3aa: CASSPILGEKLFF
CDR3nt: TGCGCCAGCAGTCCCATTTTGGGGGAAAAACTGTTTTTT
d_gene: .
v_gene: TRBV4-1
abundance: .
j_gene: TRBJ1-4

CDR3aa: CASSFRRSYEQYF
CDR3nt: TGTGCCAGCAGCTTTCGGAGATCCTACGAGCAGTACTTC
d_gene: .
v_gene: TRBV7-2
abundance: .
j_gene: TRBJ2-7

CDR3aa: CASSRQTLNQPQHF
CDR3nt: TGTGCCAGTTCCCGACAGACTCTAAATCAGCCCCAGCATTTT
d_gene: .
v_gene: TRBV19
abundance: .
j_gene: TRBJ1-5

CDR3aa: CASSLDRGGSPLHF
CDR3nt: TGTGCCAGCTCACTGGACAGGGGAGGTTCACCCCTCCACTTT
d_gene: TRBD1
v_gene: TRBV5-4
abundance: .
j_gene: TRBJ1-6

CDR3aa: CASSLAGGRGAFF
CDR3nt: TGCGCCAGCAGCTTGGCAGGGGGCAGAGGAGCTTTCTTT
d_gene: TRBD1
v_gene: TRBV5-1
abundance: .
j_gene: TRBJ1-1

CDR3aa: CASSLQPGPETQYF
CDR3nt: TGCGCCAGCAGCTTACAACCCGGGCCAGAGACCCAGTACTTC
d_gene: .
v_gene: TRBV5-1
abundance: .
j_gene: TRBJ2-5

CDR3aa: CASSSTGSTDTQYF
CDR3nt: TGCGCCAGCAGTTCTACTGGTAGCACAGATACGCAGTATTTT
d_gene: .
v_gene: TRBV5-1
abundance: .
j_gene: TRBJ2-3

CDR3aa: CASSYSLGLYYGYTF
CDR3nt: TGTGCCAGCAGTTACTCATTGGGACTATACTATGGCTACACCTTC
d_gene: .
v_gene: TRBV6-6
abundance: .
j_gene: TRBJ1-2

CDR3aa: CASSIQGYNEQFF
CDR3nt: TGTGCCAGCAGCATACAGGGCTACAATGAGCAGTTCTTC
d_gene: .
v_gene: TRBV7-3
abundance: .
j_gene: TRBJ2-1

CDR3aa: CASTGLAGGVNEQFF
CDR3nt: TGTGCCAGCACTGGACTAGCGGGGGGTGTAAATGAGCAGTTCTTC
d_gene: TRBD2
v_gene: TRBV2
abundance: .
j_gene: TRBJ2-1

CDR3aa: CASSQSSVTAHEAFF
CDR3nt: TGTGCCAGCAGCCAATCTTCCGTAACAGCCCATGAAGCTTTCTTT
d_gene: .
v_gene: TRBV4-2
abundance: .
j_gene: TRBJ1-1

CDR3aa: CASSVGGTSRSNEQFF
CDR3nt: TGTGCCAGCAGTGTAGGGGGGACTAGCCGTTCAAATGAGCAGTTCTTC
d_gene: TRBD2
v_gene: TRBV9
abundance: .
j_gene: TRBJ2-1

CDR3aa: CASSFSGSSYNEQFF
CDR3nt: TGTGCCAGCAGCTTTTCTGGAAGCTCCTACAATGAGCAGTTCTTC
d_gene: .
v_gene: TRBV11-2
abundance: .
j_gene: TRBJ2-1

CDR3aa: CAGEMGSYEQYF
CDR3nt: TGTGCCGGCGAGATGGGGTCCTACGAGCAGTACTTC
d_gene: .
v_gene: TRBV30
abundance: medium-sized
j_gene: TRBJ2-7

CDR3aa: CASSQGSWETQYF
CDR3nt: TGTGCCAGCAGCCAAGGGTCCTGGGAGACCCAGTACTTC
d_gene: .
v_gene: TRBV14
abundance: .
j_gene: TRBJ2-5

CDR3aa: CASSARQGDGYGYTF
CDR3nt: TGTGCCAGCAGTGCCCGACAGGGGGACGGCTATGGCTACACCTTC
d_gene: TRBD1
v_gene: TRBV27
abundance: .
j_gene: TRBJ1-2

CDR3aa: CASSSSNSPLHF
CDR3nt: TGTGCCAGCAGCTCGAGTAATTCACCCCTCCACTTT
d_gene: .
v_gene: TRBV7-3
abundance: .
j_gene: TRBJ1-6

CDR3aa: CAWKLAVSHQYF
CDR3nt: TGTGCCTGGAAACTAGCAGTTTCGCATCAATACTTC
d_gene: .
v_gene: TRBV30
abundance: .
j_gene: TRBJ2-7

CDR3aa: CASRVGQGSGNTIYF
CDR3nt: TGTGCCAGCAGGGTGGGACAGGGCTCTGGAAACACCATATATTTT
d_gene: TRBD1
v_gene: TRBV2
abundance: once
j_gene: TRBJ1-3

CDR3aa: CASQVDSGNTIYF
CDR3nt: TGCGCCAGCCAAGTCGACTCTGGAAACACCATATATTTT
d_gene: .
v_gene: TRBV5-1
abundance: .
j_gene: TRBJ1-3

CDR3aa: CASSSTGGQGEKLFF
CDR3nt: TGTGCCAGCAGCAGTACAGGGGGCCAGGGGGAAAAACTGTTTTTT
d_gene: TRBD1
v_gene: TRBV7-9
abundance: .
j_gene: TRBJ1-4

CDR3aa: CASTTTPGQETQYF
CDR3nt: TGCGCCAGCACCACTACTCCGGGGCAAGAGACCCAGTACTTC
d_gene: .
v_gene: TRBV5-1
abundance: .
j_gene: TRBJ2-5

CDR3aa: CASRVTGNEKLFF
CDR3nt: TGTGCCAGCAGGGTCACAGGGAATGAAAAACTGTTTTTT
d_gene: .
v_gene: TRBV6-5
abundance: .
j_gene: TRBJ1-4

CDR3aa: CASSWTLAKNIQYF
CDR3nt: TGCGCCAGCAGCTGGACCCTAGCCAAAAACATTCAGTACTTC
d_gene: .
v_gene: TRBV4-3
abundance: .
j_gene: TRBJ2-4

CDR3aa: CASSYSMDRLAYEQYF
CDR3nt: TGTGCCAGCAGTTACTCGATGGACAGACTAGCCTACGAGCAGTACTTC
d_gene: .
v_gene: TRBV6-6
abundance: .
j_gene: TRBJ2-7

CDR3aa: CASGLKRGRKNTEAFF
CDR3nt: TGTGCTAGTGGTTTGAAGCGGGGGCGAAAGAACACTGAAGCTTTCTTT
d_gene: .
v_gene: TRBV12-5
abundance: .
j_gene: TRBJ1-1

CDR3aa: CASSGGTGAAYEQYF
CDR3nt: TGTGCCAGCAGTGGTGGGACAGGAGCTGCCTACGAGCAGTACTTC
d_gene: TRBD1
v_gene: TRBV6-4
abundance: .
j_gene: TRBJ2-7